These T cell receptor beta chains were read from a single sample in a study of cytomegalovirus exposure and HLA in healthy donors. The table came from immunoSEQ multiplex PCR; TCRdb's copy has only in-frame clones and leaves some out. The sample consists of 55,000 to 80,000 clones, under 80% of them appearing once. Sequencing was performed on PBMCs. These receptors all come from a woman in her thirties in good health and CMV-seronegative. The CDR3 runs from the conserved cysteine through the conserved F or W. D genes are given only for firm matches. Rows may omit the clone size; those that give it use once, few, many or a size class.

clone_size d_call j_call v_call cdr3_aa cdr3_nt
. TRBD1 TRBJ1-5 TRBV18 CASSPTGDNQPQHF TGTGCCAGCTCACCCACAGGGGACAATCAGCCCCAGCATTTT
. TRBD2 TRBJ2-7 TRBV5-4 CASSGATSGSPYEQYF TGTGCCAGCAGCGGGGCGACTAGCGGGAGCCCCTACGAGCAGTACTTC
. TRBD2 TRBJ2-1 TRBV7-9 CASSFYTSGSSYNEQFF TGTGCCAGCAGCTTCTACACTAGCGGGAGCTCCTACAATGAGCAGTTCTTC
. . TRBJ2-2 TRBV7-2 CASSLFDAGTGELFF TGTGCCAGCAGCTTATTCGATGCGGGAACCGGGGAGCTGTTTTTT
. TRBD1 TRBJ1-1 TRBV5-1 CASSLALEGGREAFF TGCGCCAGCAGCTTGGCGCTTGAAGGGGGCCGTGAAGCTTTCTTT
few . TRBJ1-1 TRBV25-1 CASSATTNMNTEAFF TGTGCCAGCAGTGCCACGACAAATATGAACACTGAAGCTTTCTTT
. TRBD2 TRBJ2-7 TRBV27 CASSPGLAVYEQYF TGTGCCAGCAGCCCGGGACTAGCGGTCTACGAGCAGTACTTC
once . TRBJ1-1 TRBV7-8 CASSFGQLNTEAFF TGTGCCAGCAGCTTCGGACAGCTGAACACTGAAGCTTTCTTT
. TRBD1 TRBJ2-1 TRBV11-2 CASSLQGDNEQFF TGTGCCAGCAGCTTGCAGGGGGACAATGAGCAGTTCTTC
. . TRBJ1-1 TRBV20-1 CSAEEAEAFF TGCAGTGCGGAAGAGGCTGAAGCTTTCTTT
. . TRBJ2-7 TRBV29-1 CSVVRDSYEQYF TGCAGCGTTGTCCGGGACTCCTACGAGCAGTACTTC
. TRBD2 TRBJ2-3 TRBV14 CASSQIGLAVVDTQYF TGTGCCAGCAGCCAAATCGGACTAGCTGTAGTCGATACGCAGTATTTT
. . TRBJ2-7 TRBV14 CASSPPRNPYEQYF TGTGCCAGCAGCCCCCCCAGGAATCCCTACGAGCAGTACTTC
. . TRBJ1-1 TRBV29-1 CSVEGRLGNTEAFF TGCAGCGTTGAAGGGAGGCTAGGGAACACTGAAGCTTTCTTT
medium-sized TRBD2 TRBJ2-7 TRBV29-1 CSVEKGLAGTYEQYF TGCAGCGTTGAGAAGGGACTAGCGGGGACCTACGAGCAGTACTTC
. TRBD2 TRBJ2-1 TRBV10-1 CASSSGGNNEQFF TGCGCCAGCAGTTCCGGGGGGAACAATGAGCAGTTCTTC
. . TRBJ1-5 TRBV2 CASSEMGDRYQPQHF TGTGCCAGCAGTGAAATGGGAGACCGTTATCAGCCCCAGCATTTT
. TRBD2 TRBJ2-3 TRBV27 CASSLWTSKTDTQYF TGTGCCAGCAGTTTGTGGACTAGCAAAACAGATACGCAGTATTTT
. . TRBJ2-3 TRBV7-2 CASSFVTDTQYF TGTGCCAGCAGCTTCGTCACAGATACGCAGTATTTT
once TRBD2 TRBJ2-5 TRBV28 CASSLRTSGPQETQYF TGTGCCAGCAGCCTTAGGACTAGCGGACCTCAAGAGACCCAGTACTTC
. TRBD1 TRBJ1-5 TRBV6-1 CASSESPDRGRSQPQHF TGTGCCAGCAGTGAATCCCCGGACAGGGGGCGAAGTCAGCCCCAGCATTTT